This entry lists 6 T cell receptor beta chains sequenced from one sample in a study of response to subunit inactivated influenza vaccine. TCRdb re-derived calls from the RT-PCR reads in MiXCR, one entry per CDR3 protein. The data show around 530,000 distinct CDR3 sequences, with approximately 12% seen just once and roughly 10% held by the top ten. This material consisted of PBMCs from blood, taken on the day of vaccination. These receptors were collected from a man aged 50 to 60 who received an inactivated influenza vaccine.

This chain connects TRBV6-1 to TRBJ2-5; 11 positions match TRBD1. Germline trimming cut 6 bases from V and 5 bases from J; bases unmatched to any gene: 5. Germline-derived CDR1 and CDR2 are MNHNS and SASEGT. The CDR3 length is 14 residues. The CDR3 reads CASRDRGLVETQYF. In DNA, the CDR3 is TGTGCCAGCAGGGACAGGGGGCTGGTTGAGACCCAGTACTTC.

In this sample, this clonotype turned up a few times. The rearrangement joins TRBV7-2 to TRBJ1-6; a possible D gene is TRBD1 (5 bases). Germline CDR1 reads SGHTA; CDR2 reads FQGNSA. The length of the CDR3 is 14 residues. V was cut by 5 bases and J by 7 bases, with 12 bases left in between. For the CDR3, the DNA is TGTGCCAGCAGCCCATCAGGGAAGAATTCACCCCTCCACTTT. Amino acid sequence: CASSPSGKNSPLHF. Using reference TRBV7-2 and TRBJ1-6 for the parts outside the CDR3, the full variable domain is GAGVSQSPSNKVTEKGKDVELRCDPISGHTALYWYRQSLGQGLEFLIYFQGNSAPDKSGLPSDRFSAERTGGSVSTLTIQRTQQEDSAVYLCASSPSGKNSPLHFGNGTRLTVT.

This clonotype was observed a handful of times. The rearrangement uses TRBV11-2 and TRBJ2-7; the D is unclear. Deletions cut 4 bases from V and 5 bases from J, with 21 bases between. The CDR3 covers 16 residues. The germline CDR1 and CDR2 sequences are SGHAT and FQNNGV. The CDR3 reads CASSSLRTPRPDEQYF. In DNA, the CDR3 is TGTGCCAGCAGCTCCCTTCGAACTCCGAGACCTGACGAGCAGTACTTC.

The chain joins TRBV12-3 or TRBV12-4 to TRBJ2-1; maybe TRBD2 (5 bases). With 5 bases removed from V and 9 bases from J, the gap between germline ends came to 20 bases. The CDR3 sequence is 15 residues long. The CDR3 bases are TGTGCCAGCAGTACCAGCGGCCATAGTAGTATTGAGCAGTTCTTC. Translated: CASSTSGHSSIEQFF.

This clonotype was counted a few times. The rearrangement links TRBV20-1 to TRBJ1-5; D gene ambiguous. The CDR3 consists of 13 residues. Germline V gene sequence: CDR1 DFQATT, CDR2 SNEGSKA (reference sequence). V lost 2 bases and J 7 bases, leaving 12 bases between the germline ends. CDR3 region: CSARSDNQQPQHF. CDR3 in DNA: TGCAGTGCTAGATCCGACAATCAACAGCCCCAGCATTTT.

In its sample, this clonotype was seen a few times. DNA of the CDR3: TGCAGCGTTACAGGGACGGGCTACGAGCAGTACTTC. Its translation: CSVTGTGYEQYF. This sequence joins TRBV29-1 and TRBJ2-7; weak D call: TRBD1 (6 bases). The V and J ends lost 5 bases and 3 bases respectively, with 11 bases between them. The V gene's germline CDR1 is SQVTM and CDR2 ANQGSEA. The CDR3 consists of 12 residues.